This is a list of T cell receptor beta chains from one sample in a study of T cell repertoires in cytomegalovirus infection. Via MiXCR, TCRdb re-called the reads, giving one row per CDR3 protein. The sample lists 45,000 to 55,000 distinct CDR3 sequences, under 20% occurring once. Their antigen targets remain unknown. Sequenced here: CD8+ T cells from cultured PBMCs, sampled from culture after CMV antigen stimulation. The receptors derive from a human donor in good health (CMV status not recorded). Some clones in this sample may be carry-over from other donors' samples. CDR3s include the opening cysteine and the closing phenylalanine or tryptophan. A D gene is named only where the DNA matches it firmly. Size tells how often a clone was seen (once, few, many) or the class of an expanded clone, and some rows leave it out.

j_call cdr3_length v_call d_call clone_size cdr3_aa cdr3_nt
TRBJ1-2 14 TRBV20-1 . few CSAPSPTELYGYTF TGCAGTGCTCCCTCGCCGACAGAGCTCTATGGCTACACCTTC
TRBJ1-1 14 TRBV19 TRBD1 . CASSTDRGQTEAFF TGTGCCAGTAGTACGGACAGGGGGCAGACTGAAGCTTTCTTT
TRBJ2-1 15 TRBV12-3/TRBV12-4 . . CASTTPGGTGFEQFF TGTGCCAGCACCACCCCGGGGGGGACAGGGTTTGAGCAGTTCTTC
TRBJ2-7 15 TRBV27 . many CASSSMGGGPYEQYF TGTGCCAGCAGTTCGATGGGGGGAGGCCCCTACGAGCAGTACTTC
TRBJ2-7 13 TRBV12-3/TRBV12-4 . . CASSLNPSYEQYF TGTGCCAGCAGTTTAAACCCATCCTACGAGCAGTACTTC
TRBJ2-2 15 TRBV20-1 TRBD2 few CSAPASGRASGELFF TGCAGTGCGCCCGCTAGCGGGAGGGCCTCCGGGGAGCTGTTTTTT
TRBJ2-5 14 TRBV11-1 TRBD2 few CASGRGTSGETQYF TGTGCCAGCGGCCGGGGGACTAGCGGCGAGACCCAGTACTTC
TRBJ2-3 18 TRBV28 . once CASHSGTRGRWGSDTQYF TGTGCCAGCCATTCCGGGACAAGGGGCCGCTGGGGGTCAGATACGCAGTATTTT
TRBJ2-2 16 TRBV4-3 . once CASSQDFRERVGELFF TGCGCCAGCAGCCAAGACTTCAGGGAAAGGGTCGGGGAGCTGTTTTTT
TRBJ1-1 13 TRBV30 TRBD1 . CAWSAGGGTEAFF TGTGCCTGGAGTGCAGGGGGCGGCACTGAAGCTTTCTTT
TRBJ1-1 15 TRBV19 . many CASTIWGSYNTEAFF TGTGCCAGTACCATATGGGGCTCCTATAACACTGAAGCTTTCTTT
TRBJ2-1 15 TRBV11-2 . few CASSLRGGHSHEQFF TGTGCCAGCAGCTTAAGGGGAGGACATTCCCATGAGCAGTTCTTC
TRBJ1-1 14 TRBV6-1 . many CASSPHAGNTEAFF TGTGCCAGCAGTCCTCACGCAGGGAATACTGAAGCTTTCTTT